Presented here are 27 T cell receptor beta chains from one specimen sequenced in a study of cytomegalovirus exposure and HLA in healthy donors. Primers: 60 Vbeta forward and 13 Jbeta reverse. Sequencing used immunoSEQ multiplex PCR; TCRdb keeps in-frame clones, though not all of them. The sample holds 150,000 to 200,000 clones, 62% seen once. Sequences were obtained from PBMCs. The source of these receptors is a man in his forties in good health and CMV-seronegative.

V and J are TRBV7-2 and TRBJ2-2; 10 bases fit TRBD2. The V gene's germline CDR1 is SGHTA and CDR2 FQGNSA. The CDR3 spans 18 residues. The V segment lost 0 bases and the J segment 5 bases; nucleotides outside the gene matches: 9. The CDR3 DNA is TGTGCCAGCAGCTTAGCCCCGAGCGGGAGGGGTCATACCGGGGAGCTGTTTTTT. This gives the protein CASSLAPSGRGHTGELFF.

The genes are TRBV7-6 and TRBJ1-1; TRBD1 is a possible D gene (6 bases). The CDR3 loop spans 15 amino acids. Germline assignment: CDR1 SGHVS and CDR2 FNYEAQ. V was shortened by 6 bases and J by 6 bases, with 20 bases between the two germline ends. The CDR3 sequence is CASSYRVGDLAEAFF. CDR3 sequence (DNA): TGTGCCAGCAGTTACAGGGTAGGGGATTTGGCTGAAGCTTTCTTT.

In its sample, this clone was seen a few times. The V call is TRBV7-9, the J call TRBJ2-7; TRBD2 agrees at 10 bases. Germline loops: CDR1 SEHNR, CDR2 FQNEAQ (reference sequence). The CDR3 sequence is 15 residues long. Unmatched junction bases numbered 8, after V lost 3 bases and J lost 6 bases. This chain's CDR3 is CASSFSGGATGEQYF. CDR3 nucleotide sequence: TGTGCCAGCAGCTTCAGCGGGGGGGCGACAGGCGAGCAGTACTTC.

J is TRBJ2-1 and V is TRBV7-7, with TRBD2 matching over 7 bases. V trimming: 2 bases; J trimming: 2 bases; junction bases outside the gene matches: 3. The CDR3 contains 15 residues. The germline CDR1 and CDR2 sequences are SSHAT and FNYEAQ (reference sequence). The CDR3 here is CASSLSAGAYNEQFF. In nucleotides, the CDR3 is TGTGCCAGCAGCTTATCGGCGGGGGCCTACAATGAGCAGTTCTTC.

The chain recombines TRBV6-1 with TRBJ2-7; perhaps TRBD1 as D (6 bases). CDR1 and CDR2 (germline): MNHNS, SASEGT. The CDR3 is 14 amino acids. V gave up 6 bases and J gave up 6 bases, with 18 bases separating them. Written as DNA, the CDR3 is TGTGCCAGCAGGAAGGGACATCTTTCAGCCGAGCAGTACTTC. Amino acids: CASRKGHLSAEQYF.

V is TRBV25-1 and J is TRBJ2-1, with D possibly being TRBD1 (6 bases). Trimming pared 10 bases from V and 0 bases from J, leaving 10 bases between. This CDR3 region has 13 residues. CDR1 is MGHDK and CDR2 is SYGVNS in the germline V gene. CDR3 region: CATQGSSYNEQFF. CDR3 bases: TGTGCCACCCAGGGGAGCTCCTACAATGAGCAGTTCTTC.

Details on this clone: The junction and the germline gene differ at one end; a read error may be behind it. The chain carries TRBV7-7 and TRBJ1-5, with 8 positions matching TRBD1. The CDR3 spans 13 residues. From germline, CDR1 is SSHAT and CDR2 FNYEAQ (reference sequence). Written as DNA, the CDR3 is TGTGCTAGCAGCGAGGACAGGGATCAGCCCCAGCATTTT. This encodes CASSEDRDQPQHF.

The chain combines TRBV19 with TRBJ2-7, with TRBD1 identical over 7 bases. With 5 bases clipped from V and 6 bases from J, the junction kept 4 bases outside the gene matches. The CDR3 is made up of 12 amino acids. CDR1 LNHDA and CDR2 SQIVND come from the germline V gene (reference sequence). The DNA of the CDR3 is TGTGCCAGTAGTCCAAACAGGGGCGAGCAGTACTTC. This codes for CASSPNRGEQYF.

This clone was observed once. The chain combines TRBV18 with TRBJ2-5; 8 nucleotides agree with TRBD2. Germline V gene sequence: CDR1 KGHSH, CDR2 LQKENI. This CDR3 comprises 14 residues. After removal of 6 bases from V and 3 bases from J, the junction contained 6 bases not matched to a gene. CDR3 DNA sequence: TGTGCCAGCTCGGCTAGCGGGTGGGAAGAGACCCAGTACTTC. Amino acids: CASSASGWEETQYF.

DNA of the CDR3: TGTGCCAGCAGCTTAGAGACTAGCGGGGGGTCGGATACGCAGTATTTT. Its protein is CASSLETSGGSDTQYF. This chain links TRBV7-2 with TRBJ2-3, with 13 bases fitting TRBD2. The CDR3 has 16 amino acids. The junction had 4 bases not matched to a gene; V was cut back by 1 base and J by 6 bases. In germline, CDR1 is SGHTA, CDR2 FQGNSA.

The V gene is TRBV9, the J gene TRBJ1-4; weak D call: TRBD1 (6 bases). The CDR3 has 15 amino acids. Germline CDR1 is SGDLS and CDR2 is YYNGEE. With 0 bases removed from V and 2 bases from J, the gap between germline ends came to 8 bases. The CDR3 reads CASSVGQGTNEKLFF. As DNA, the CDR3 is TGTGCCAGCAGCGTAGGGCAGGGGACTAATGAAAAACTGTTTTTT.

CDR3 protein: CASSLGTLGGGYTF. CDR3 DNA sequence: TGTGCCAGCAGCTTAGGGACTCTTGGAGGGGGCTACACCTTC. The rearrangement uses TRBV7-9 and TRBJ1-2; D remains ambiguous. This CDR3 has 14 residues. Germline loops: CDR1 SEHNR, CDR2 FQNEAQ (reference sequence). V was clipped by 1 base and J by 8 bases, with 14 bases between them. Based on the CDR3 plus reference TRBV7-9 and TRBJ1-2, the full variable domain is DTGVSQNPRHKITKRGQNVTFRCDPISEHNRLYWYRQTLGQGPEFLTYFQNEAQLEKSRLLSDRFSAERPKGSFSTLEIQRTEQGDSAMYLCASSLGTLGGGYTFGSGTRLTVV.

This clone was recorded a few times. This chain joins TRBV11-2 and TRBJ2-1, with TRBD2 identical over 9 bases. Germline CDR1 SGHAT, CDR2 FQNNGV. The CDR3 contains 16 residues. Trimming took 5 bases from V and 4 from J; bases not matched to a gene: 9. The chain's CDR3 is CASSPRGSGGYNEQFF. Here the CDR3 DNA reads TGTGCCAGCAGCCCCAGGGGTAGCGGGGGTTACAATGAGCAGTTCTTC.

The J gene is TRBJ1-4, the V gene TRBV7-9; 7 nucleotides align to TRBD1. The CDR3 consists of 13 residues. Per germline, CDR1 SEHNR and CDR2 FQNEAQ (reference sequence). Germline trimming cut 8 bases from V and 6 bases from J; bases unmatched to any gene: 6. The CDR3 here is CASGRGSDEKLFF. Written as DNA, the CDR3 is TGTGCCAGCGGCAGGGGGTCAGATGAAAAACTGTTTTTT.

The chain couples TRBV18 to TRBJ1-4, with TRBD1 as a possible D gene (6 bases). Germline CDR1 reads KGHSH; CDR2 reads LQKENI. The CDR3 extends over 15 amino acids. V lost 0 bases and J lost 3, with 8 bases in between. As DNA, the CDR3 is TGTGCCAGCTCACCACCAGGGGGATCTAATGAAAAACTGTTTTTT. This gives the protein CASSPPGGSNEKLFF.

The chain uses TRBV19 and TRBJ2-7; TRBD2 matches 7 bases. Germline-derived CDR1 and CDR2 are LNHDA and SQIVND (reference sequence). The V segment lost 7 bases and the J segment 5 bases; nucleotides outside the gene matches: 11. The CDR3 is made up of 14 amino acids. The CDR3 nucleotides read TGTGCCAGTACCCCGCGAGCGGGGCACAACGAGCAGTACTTC. This gives the protein CASTPRAGHNEQYF.

The rearrangement links TRBV7-8 to TRBJ2-2; 8 bases align to TRBD1. Unmatched junction bases numbered 3, after V lost 5 bases and J lost 1 base. From germline, CDR1 is SGHVS and CDR2 FQNEAQ. The CDR3 totals 15 residues. This chain's CDR3 is CASSRGQGNTGELFF. CDR3 DNA sequence: TGTGCCAGCAGCAGAGGACAGGGGAACACCGGGGAGCTGTTTTTT.

J is TRBJ2-5 and V is TRBV6-5; possibly TRBD1 for D (5 bases). V lost 5 bases and J 2 bases, leaving 12 bases between the germline ends. The CDR3 is 14 residues long. Germline values: CDR1 MNHEY, CDR2 SVGAGI. This CDR3 is CASSPGAVQETQYF. In DNA, the CDR3 is TGTGCCAGCAGTCCTGGGGCGGTACAAGAGACCCAGTACTTC.

V gene TRBV27 combines with J gene TRBJ1-6; 8 bases are a match to TRBD1. The germline V gene has CDR1 MNHEY and CDR2 SMNVEV (reference sequence). The V gene end was trimmed by 7 bases and the J gene end by 7 bases; junction bases not matched to a gene: 3. This CDR3 is 13 amino acids long. The CDR3 spells CASKDRVNSPLHF. CDR3 coding DNA: TGTGCCAGCAAGGACAGGGTCAATTCACCCCTCCACTTT.

V gene TRBV6-5 combines with J gene TRBJ1-1; D gene ambiguous. This CDR3 is built from 15 residues. Germline V gene lookup returns CDR1 MNHEY and CDR2 SVGAGI. Deletions cut 5 bases from V and 1 base from J, with 14 bases between. The CDR3 nucleotides are TGTGCCAGCAGTCCATCTTCGTCCGGGAACACTGAAGCTTTCTTT. This sequence encodes CASSPSSSGNTEAFF.

This sequence joins TRBV11-2 and TRBJ2-7, with TRBD2 identical over 8 bases. Trimming removed 1 base from V and 3 bases from J; junction bases left unmatched: 2. CDR1 and CDR2 (germline): SGHAT, FQNNGV. The CDR3 is 14 amino acids. Written as DNA, the CDR3 is TGTGCCAGCAGCTTAGGGACTAGCTTCTACGAGCAGTACTTC. Amino acids: CASSLGTSFYEQYF.

The chain links TRBV5-1 to TRBJ1-5; D not resolved. CDR3 length equals 13 residues. Trimming removed 5 bases at V and 11 bases at J, with 17 bases between. Per the germline V gene, CDR1 is SGHRS and CDR2 is YFSETQ. The DNA of the CDR3 is TGCGCCAGCAGGGCAGATCCTTCGGGAACCCAGCATTTT. Translation gives CASRADPSGTQHF.

The gene calls are TRBV19 and TRBJ2-7; unclear D gene. The CDR3 consists of 14 residues. Trimming took 6 bases from V and 2 from J, leaving 14 bases between them. Germline lookup yields CDR1 LNHDA and CDR2 SQIVND (reference sequence). CDR3: CASSSPAGTYEQYF. Written as DNA, the CDR3 is TGTGCCAGTAGCTCCCCGGCAGGAACCTACGAGCAGTACTTC.

V and J are TRBV7-9 and TRBJ2-4; D unresolved. The CDR3 is 14 amino acids. V lost 8 bases and J 0 bases, leaving 11 bases between the germline ends. In germline, CDR1 is SEHNR, CDR2 FQNEAQ (reference sequence). The CDR3 here is CASAYSIAKNIQYF. The CDR3 region has the DNA TGTGCCAGCGCTTACAGTATAGCCAAAAACATTCAGTACTTC. Full variable domain (missing parts from reference TRBV7-9 and TRBJ2-4): DTGVSQNPRHKITKRGQNVTFRCDPISEHNRLYWYRQTLGQGPEFLTYFQNEAQLEKSRLLSDRFSAERPKGSFSTLEIQRTEQGDSAMYLCASAYSIAKNIQYFGAGTRLSVL.

The J gene is TRBJ2-7, the V gene TRBV10-2, with TRBD1 matching over 8 bases. Germline values: CDR1 WSHSY, CDR2 SAAADI. With 8 bases clipped from V and 0 bases from J, the junction kept 3 bases outside the gene matches. The CDR3 sequence is 13 residues long. The CDR3 DNA reads as TGCGCCAGCCTAGACAGGGGCTCCTACGAGCAGTACTTC. Translating it yields CASLDRGSYEQYF.

The chain uses TRBV12-5 and TRBJ2-7; no firm D call. In germline, CDR1 is LGHNT, CDR2 FRNRAP. The CDR3 is 14 amino acids. Deletions cut 8 bases from V and 0 bases from J, with 14 bases between. In nucleotides, the CDR3 is TGTGCTAGTCTACCGAAATACAGCTCCTACGAGCAGTACTTC. Translated, it gives CASLPKYSSYEQYF.

J is TRBJ2-6 and V is TRBV9; TRBD2 matches 7 bases. The CDR3 totals 18 residues. CDR1 SGDLS and CDR2 YYNGEE come from the germline V gene. V trimming: 4 bases; J trimming: 2 bases; junction bases outside the gene matches: 12. CDR3 DNA: TGTGCCAGCAGCCCCCGGGGGAGGGATGGGGCTGGGGCCAACGTCCTGACTTTC. It is translated as CASSPRGRDGAGANVLTF.